This TCR beta chain appears in the sequencing data of a study of blood T cell repertoires in COVID-19. Study overall: Sources were T cells, B-cell-depleted T cells, or PBMCs; the material itself was cDNA or gDNA.

Using immunoSEQ multiplex PCR, the repertoire was profiled, and TCRdb retains in-frame clones only, with some absent. The sample lists almost 100,000 clones, about 89% seen once, with about 9.3% in the top ten. Sequencing used peripheral blood. The sequence was collected from a man aged 45-65 years with acute or convalescent COVID-19.

CDR3 in DNA: TGTGCCATCAGTGATACGGAACTAGCGGGTAGCTCCTACAATGAGCAGTTCTTC. Translation gives CAISDTELAGSSYNEQFF. The V and J genes are TRBV10-3 and TRBJ2-1, with 9 bases matching TRBD2. The CDR3 consists of 18 residues. The germline V gene has CDR1 ENHRY and CDR2 SYGVKD. Germline trimming cut 3 bases from V and 0 bases from J; bases unmatched to any gene: 9.